This T cell receptor (beta chain) emerged from a study of shared clonotypes between healthy human individuals. CD8 cells classed as naive were CD45RO-negative and positively selected for CCR7, excluding terminally differentiated effector memory CD45RA+ cells. Profiled with immunoSEQ multiplex PCR; TCRdb holds only in-frame clones, not every one. The table shows about 870,000 clones, with approximately 92% occurring only once. The V gene's germline CDR1 is MGHRA and CDR2 YSYEKL. Trimming took 5 bases from V and 3 from J; bases not matched to a gene: 6. The CDR3 extends over 16 amino acids. The TCR comes from a man aged 25 to 40 in good health. The J gene is TRBJ2-3, the V gene TRBV4-1, with 12 bases identical to TRBD2. Sample: naive CD8+ T cells sorted from blood. CDR3 bases: TGCGCCAGCAGCGCTAGCGGGACTAGCGGGACAGATACGCAGTATTTT. It specifies CASSASGTSGTDTQYF.